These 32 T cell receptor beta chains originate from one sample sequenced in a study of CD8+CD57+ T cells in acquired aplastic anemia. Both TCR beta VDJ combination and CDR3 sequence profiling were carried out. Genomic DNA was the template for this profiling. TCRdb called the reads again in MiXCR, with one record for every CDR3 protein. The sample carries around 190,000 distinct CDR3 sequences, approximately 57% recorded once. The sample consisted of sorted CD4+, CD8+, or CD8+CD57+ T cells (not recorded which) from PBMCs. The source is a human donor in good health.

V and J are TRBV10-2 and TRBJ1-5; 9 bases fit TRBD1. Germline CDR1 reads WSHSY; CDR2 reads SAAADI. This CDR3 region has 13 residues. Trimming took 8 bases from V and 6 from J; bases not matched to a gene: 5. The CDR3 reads CASSGQGAQPQHF. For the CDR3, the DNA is TGCGCCAGCTCGGGACAGGGCGCTCAGCCCCAGCATTTT.

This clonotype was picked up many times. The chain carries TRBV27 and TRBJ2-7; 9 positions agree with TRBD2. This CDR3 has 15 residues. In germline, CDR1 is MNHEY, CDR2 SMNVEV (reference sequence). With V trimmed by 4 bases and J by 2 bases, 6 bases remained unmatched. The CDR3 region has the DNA TGTGCCAGCAGTTCGTTAGCGGGAGTTACCTACGAGCAGTACTTC. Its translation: CASSSLAGVTYEQYF.

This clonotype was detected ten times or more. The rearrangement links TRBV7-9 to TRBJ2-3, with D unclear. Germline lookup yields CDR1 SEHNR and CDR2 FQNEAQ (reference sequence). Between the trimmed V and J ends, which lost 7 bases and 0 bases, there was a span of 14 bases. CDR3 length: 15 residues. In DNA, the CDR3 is TGTGCCAGCATGGGTACGGGTTCTAGCACAGATACGCAGTATTTT. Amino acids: CASMGTGSSTDTQYF.

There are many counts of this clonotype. Here the CDR3 DNA reads TGTGCCACCGCCCAACGGGGGGGGGTAGATACGCAGTATTTT. Translating it yields CATAQRGGVDTQYF. This sequence joins TRBV24-1 and TRBJ2-3; 8 bases are a match to TRBD2. J lost 5 bases, V lost 9 bases, and 9 bases had no gene match. From germline, CDR1 is KGHDR and CDR2 SFDVKD. This CDR3 contains 14 residues.

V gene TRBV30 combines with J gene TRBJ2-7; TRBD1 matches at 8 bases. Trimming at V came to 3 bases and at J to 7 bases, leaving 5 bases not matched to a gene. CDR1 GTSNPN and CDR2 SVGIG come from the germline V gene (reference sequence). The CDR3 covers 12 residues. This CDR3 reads CAWRTQGAEQYF. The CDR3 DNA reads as TGTGCCTGGAGGACCCAGGGGGCAGAGCAGTACTTC.

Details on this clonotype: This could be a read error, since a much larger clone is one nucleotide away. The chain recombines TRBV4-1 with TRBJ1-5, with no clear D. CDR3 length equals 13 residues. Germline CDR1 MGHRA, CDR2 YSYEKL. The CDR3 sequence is CTSSQTMGQPQHF. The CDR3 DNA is TGCACCAGCAGCCAGACCATGGGTCAGCCCCAGCATTTT.

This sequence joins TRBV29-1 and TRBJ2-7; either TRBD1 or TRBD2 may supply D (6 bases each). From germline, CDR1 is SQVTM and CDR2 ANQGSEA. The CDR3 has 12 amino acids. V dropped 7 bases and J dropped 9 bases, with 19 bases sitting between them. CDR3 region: CSADYRGGPQYF. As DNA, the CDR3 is TGCAGCGCCGATTACCGTGGGGGGCCGCAGTACTTC.

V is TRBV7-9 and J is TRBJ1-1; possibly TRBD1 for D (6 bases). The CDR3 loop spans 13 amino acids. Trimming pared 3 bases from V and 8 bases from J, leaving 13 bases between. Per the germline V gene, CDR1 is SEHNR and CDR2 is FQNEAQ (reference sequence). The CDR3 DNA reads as TGTGCCAGCAGCTTGGGGACTACAGGGGAAGCTTTCTTT. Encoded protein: CASSLGTTGEAFF.

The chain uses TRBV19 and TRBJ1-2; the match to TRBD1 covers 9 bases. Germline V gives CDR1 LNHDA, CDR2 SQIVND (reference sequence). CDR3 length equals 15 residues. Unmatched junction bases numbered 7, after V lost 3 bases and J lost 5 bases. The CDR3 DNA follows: TGTGCCAGTAGTATGGATACGGGACAGGGTTATGGCTACACCTTC. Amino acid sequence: CASSMDTGQGYGYTF.

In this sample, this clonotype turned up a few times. The CDR3 sequence: CASLKPGGLGYTF. CDR3 in DNA: TGTGCCAGCCTCAAGCCAGGGGGCCTTGGCTACACCTTC. V and J are TRBV7-9 and TRBJ1-2; 8 positions match TRBD1. V dropped 8 bases and J dropped 7; count of bases not matched to a gene: 9. This CDR3 comprises 13 residues. CDR1 and CDR2 (germline): SEHNR, FQNEAQ (reference sequence).

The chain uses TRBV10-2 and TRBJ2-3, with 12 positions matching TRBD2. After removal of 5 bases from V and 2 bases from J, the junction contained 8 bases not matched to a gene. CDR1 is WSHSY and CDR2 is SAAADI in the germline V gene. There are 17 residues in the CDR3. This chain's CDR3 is CASSWGASGGVTDTQYF. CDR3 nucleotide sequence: TGCGCCAGCAGTTGGGGCGCTAGCGGGGGGGTCACAGATACGCAGTATTTT.

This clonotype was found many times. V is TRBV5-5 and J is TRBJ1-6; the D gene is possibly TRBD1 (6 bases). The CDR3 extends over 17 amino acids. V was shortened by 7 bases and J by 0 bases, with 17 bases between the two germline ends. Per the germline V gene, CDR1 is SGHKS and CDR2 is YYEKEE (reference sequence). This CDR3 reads CASGGGRQSSYNSPLHF. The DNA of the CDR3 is TGTGCCAGCGGGGGCGGTCGCCAGAGCTCCTATAATTCACCCCTCCACTTT.

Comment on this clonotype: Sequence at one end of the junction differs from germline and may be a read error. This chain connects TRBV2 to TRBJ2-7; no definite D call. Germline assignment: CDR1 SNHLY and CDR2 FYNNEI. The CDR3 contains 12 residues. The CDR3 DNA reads TGTGCCAGCAATGAAGAACCCTACGAGCAGTACTTC. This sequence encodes CASNEEPYEQYF.

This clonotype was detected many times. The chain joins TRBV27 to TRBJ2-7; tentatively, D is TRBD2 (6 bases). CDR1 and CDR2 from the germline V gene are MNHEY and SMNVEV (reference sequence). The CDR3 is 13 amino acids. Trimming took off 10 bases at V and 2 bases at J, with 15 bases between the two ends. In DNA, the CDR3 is TGTGCCACCCGGGCTAGCGTCCCCTACGAGCAGTACTTC. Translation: CATRASVPYEQYF.

Here the CDR3 DNA reads TGTGCCAGCAGCTTAAGTTCGGGGGGCAACACAGATACGCAGTATTTT. It is translated as CASSLSSGGNTDTQYF. V and J are TRBV7-9 and TRBJ2-3, with D possibly TRBD2 on 7 matching bases. With 2 bases removed from V and 2 bases from J, the gap between germline ends came to 14 bases. Looked up from germline, CDR1 is SEHNR and CDR2 is FQNEAQ (reference sequence). This CDR3 spans 16 amino acids.

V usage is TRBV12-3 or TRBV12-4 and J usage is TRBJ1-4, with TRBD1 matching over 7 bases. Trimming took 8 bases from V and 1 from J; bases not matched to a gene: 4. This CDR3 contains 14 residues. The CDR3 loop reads CASGQGGTNEKLFF. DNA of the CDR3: TGTGCCAGCGGTCAGGGGGGAACTAATGAAAAACTGTTTTTT.

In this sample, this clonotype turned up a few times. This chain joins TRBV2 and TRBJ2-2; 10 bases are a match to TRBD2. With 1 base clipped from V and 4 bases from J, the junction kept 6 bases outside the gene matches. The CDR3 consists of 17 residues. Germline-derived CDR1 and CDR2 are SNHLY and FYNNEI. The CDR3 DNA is TGTGCCAGCAGTGAAGTCCGGGGACTAGCGCTCACCGGGGAGCTGTTTTTT. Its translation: CASSEVRGLALTGELFF.

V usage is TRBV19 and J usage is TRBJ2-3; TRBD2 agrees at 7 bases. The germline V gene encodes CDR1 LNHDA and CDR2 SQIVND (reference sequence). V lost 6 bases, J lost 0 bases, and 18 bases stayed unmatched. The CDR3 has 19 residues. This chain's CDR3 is CASRTSREGRGASTDTQYF. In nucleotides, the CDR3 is TGTGCCAGTAGGACTAGCAGGGAGGGGCGGGGCGCTAGCACAGATACGCAGTATTTT.

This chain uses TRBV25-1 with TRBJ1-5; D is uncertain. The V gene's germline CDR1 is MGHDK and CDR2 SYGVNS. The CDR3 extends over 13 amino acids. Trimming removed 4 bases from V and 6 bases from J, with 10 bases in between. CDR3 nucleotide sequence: TGTGCCAGCAGTGCAGCCCCGGGTCAGCCCCAGCATTTT. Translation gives CASSAAPGQPQHF.

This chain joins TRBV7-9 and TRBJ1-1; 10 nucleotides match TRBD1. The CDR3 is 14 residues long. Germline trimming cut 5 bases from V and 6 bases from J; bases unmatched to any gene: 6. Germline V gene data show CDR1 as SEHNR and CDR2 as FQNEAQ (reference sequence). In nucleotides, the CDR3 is TGTGCCAGCAGCAAGACGGGACAGGGGTCTGAAGCTTTCTTT. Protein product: CASSKTGQGSEAFF.

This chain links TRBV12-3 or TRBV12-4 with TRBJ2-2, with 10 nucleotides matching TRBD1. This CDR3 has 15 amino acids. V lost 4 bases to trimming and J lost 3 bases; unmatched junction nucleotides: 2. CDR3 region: CASSWTGGDTGELFF. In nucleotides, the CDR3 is TGTGCCAGCAGTTGGACAGGGGGGGACACCGGGGAGCTGTTTTTT.

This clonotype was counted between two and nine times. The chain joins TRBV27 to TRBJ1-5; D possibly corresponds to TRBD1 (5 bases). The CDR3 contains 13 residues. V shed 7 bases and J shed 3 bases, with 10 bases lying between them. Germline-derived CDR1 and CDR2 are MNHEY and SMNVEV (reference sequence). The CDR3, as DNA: TGTGCCAGCACTGGGGGATTCAATCAGCCCCAGCATTTT. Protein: CASTGGFNQPQHF.

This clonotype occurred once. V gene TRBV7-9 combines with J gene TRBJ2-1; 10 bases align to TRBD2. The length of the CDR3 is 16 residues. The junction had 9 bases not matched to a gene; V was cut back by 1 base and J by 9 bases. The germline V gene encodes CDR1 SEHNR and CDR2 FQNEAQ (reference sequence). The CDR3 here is CASSLETGTSASEQFF. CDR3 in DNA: TGTGCCAGCAGCTTAGAGACCGGGACTAGCGCTTCTGAGCAGTTCTTC.

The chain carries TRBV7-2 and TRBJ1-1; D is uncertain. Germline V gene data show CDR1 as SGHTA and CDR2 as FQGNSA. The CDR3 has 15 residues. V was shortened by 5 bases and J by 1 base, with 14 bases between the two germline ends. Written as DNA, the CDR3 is TGTGCCAGCAGCCCTAAGGTCGGTACGAACACTGAAGCTTTCTTT. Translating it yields CASSPKVGTNTEAFF.

The CDR3, as DNA: TGTGCCAGCAGCTTTAGAAACTCTGGAAACACCATATATTTT. Protein product: CASSFRNSGNTIYF. The chain uses TRBV12-3 or TRBV12-4 and TRBJ1-3; unclear D gene. The length of the CDR3 is 14 residues. The V end lost 6 bases, the J end lost 0 bases, and 9 bases lay between the germline ends.

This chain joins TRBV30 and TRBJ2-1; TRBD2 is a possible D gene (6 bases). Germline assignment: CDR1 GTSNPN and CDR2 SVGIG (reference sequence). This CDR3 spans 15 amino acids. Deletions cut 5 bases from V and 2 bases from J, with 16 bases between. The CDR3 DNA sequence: TGTGCCTGGCTCTCAGCGGGCATAACCTACAATGAGCAGTTCTTC. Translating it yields CAWLSAGITYNEQFF.

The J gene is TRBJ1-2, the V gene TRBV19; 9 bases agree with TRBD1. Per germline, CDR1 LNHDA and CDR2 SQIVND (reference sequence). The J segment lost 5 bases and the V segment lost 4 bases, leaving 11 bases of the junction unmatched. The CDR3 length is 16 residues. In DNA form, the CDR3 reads TGTGCCAGTAGTAGGTTTCCGGACAGGGGATCTTATGGCTACACCTTC. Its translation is CASSRFPDRGSYGYTF.

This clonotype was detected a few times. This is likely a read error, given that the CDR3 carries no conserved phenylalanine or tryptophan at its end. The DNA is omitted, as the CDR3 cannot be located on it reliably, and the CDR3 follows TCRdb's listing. This CDR3 is CASSLTGVAG. The chain carries TRBV5-4 and TRBJ2-7; the D call TRBD2 from the table was never checked on the DNA. CDR1 is SGHNT and CDR2 is YYREEE in the germline V gene (reference sequence). Ends included, the CDR3 has 10 residues.

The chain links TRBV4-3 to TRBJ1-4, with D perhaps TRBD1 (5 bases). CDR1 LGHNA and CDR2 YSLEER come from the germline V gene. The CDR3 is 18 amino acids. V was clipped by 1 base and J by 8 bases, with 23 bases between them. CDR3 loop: CASSQVYFLTDLMEKLFF. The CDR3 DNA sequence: TGCGCCAGCAGCCAAGTTTATTTTTTGACAGATCTAATGGAAAAACTGTTTTTT.

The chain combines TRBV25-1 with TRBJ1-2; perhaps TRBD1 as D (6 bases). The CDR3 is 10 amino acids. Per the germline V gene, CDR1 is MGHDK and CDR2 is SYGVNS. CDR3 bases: TGTGCTACGGGGGCAGCTGGCTACACCTTC. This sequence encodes CATGAAGYTF.

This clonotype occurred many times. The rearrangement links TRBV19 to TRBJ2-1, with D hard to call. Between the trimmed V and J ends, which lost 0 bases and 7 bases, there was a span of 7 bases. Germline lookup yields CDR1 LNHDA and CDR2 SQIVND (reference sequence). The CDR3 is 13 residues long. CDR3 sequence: CASSIDRANEQFF. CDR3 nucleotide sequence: TGTGCCAGTAGTATAGATCGAGCAAATGAGCAGTTCTTC.

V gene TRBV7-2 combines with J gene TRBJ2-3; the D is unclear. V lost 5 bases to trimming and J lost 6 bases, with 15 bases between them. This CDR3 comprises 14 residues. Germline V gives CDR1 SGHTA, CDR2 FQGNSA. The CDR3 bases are TGTGCCAGCAGCCTCCGGCACGGCGCCGATACGCAGTATTTT. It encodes CASSLRHGADTQYF.